This TCR beta chain was sequenced during a study of blood T cell repertoires in COVID-19. Study at large: Sources were T cells, B-cell-depleted T cells, or PBMCs; the material itself was cDNA or gDNA.

Participants were aged about 18 to 90 years, lived in roughly 25 US areas, and enrolled virtually. Resolution of symptoms, clearance, or two negative PCRs was present in recovered Cohort 3 donors. This CDR3 region has 14 residues. Looked up from germline, CDR1 is SGHTA and CDR2 is FQGNSA. Trimming took 5 bases from V and 3 from J, leaving 11 bases between them. As handled by the study authors: Amplification with reference gene primers provided the estimates of nucleated cell counts. Repertoires were generated with immunoSEQ multiplex PCR, while TCRdb's copy carries only in-frame clones and drops some. V and J calls and clone size are as listed in that table; D and trimming were resolved from the DNA. The sample gives around 330,000 clones, under 95% of which show up once; around 2.5% is in the top ten.

Sequencing input: PBMCs or T cells enriched from blood (not recorded which). The chain links TRBV7-2 to TRBJ1-5; maybe TRBD1 (6 bases). The receptor was derived from a man between 60 and 75 years old who had recovered from COVID-19. The CDR3, as DNA: TGTGCCAGCAGCCAGGACAGATACAATCAGCCCCAGCATTTT. Amino acids: CASSQDRYNQPQHF.